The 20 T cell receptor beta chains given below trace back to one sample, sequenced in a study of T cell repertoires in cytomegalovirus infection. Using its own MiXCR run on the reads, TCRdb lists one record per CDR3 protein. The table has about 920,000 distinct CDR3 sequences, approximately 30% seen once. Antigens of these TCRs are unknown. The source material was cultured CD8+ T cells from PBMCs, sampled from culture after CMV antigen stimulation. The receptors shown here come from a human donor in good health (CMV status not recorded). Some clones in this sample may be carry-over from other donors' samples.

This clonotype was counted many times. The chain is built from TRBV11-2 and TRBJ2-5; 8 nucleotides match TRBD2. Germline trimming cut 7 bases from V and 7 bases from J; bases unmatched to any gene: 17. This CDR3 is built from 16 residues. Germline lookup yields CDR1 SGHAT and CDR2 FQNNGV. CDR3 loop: CASTHRSGESRGTQYF. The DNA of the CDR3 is TGTGCCAGCACCCATCGTAGCGGGGAGTCTCGAGGGACCCAGTACTTC. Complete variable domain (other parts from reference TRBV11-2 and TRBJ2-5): EAGVAQSPRYKIIEKRQSVAFWCNPISGHATLYWYQQILGQGPKLLIQFQNNGVVDDSQLPKDRFSAERLKGVDSTLKIQPAKLEDSAVYLCASTHRSGESRGTQYFGPGTRLLVL.

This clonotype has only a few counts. The CDR3 region has the DNA TGTGCCAGCGGAACTAACTTATGGACAGGGCTTGGAAACGAGCAGTACGTC. It translates to CASGTNLWTGLGNEQYV. The chain has TRBV14 and TRBJ2-7; 8 nucleotides agree with TRBD1. The germline gives CDR1 SGHDN, CDR2 FVKESK. V trimming: 8 bases; J trimming: 5 bases; junction bases outside the gene matches: 20. The CDR3 contains 17 residues.

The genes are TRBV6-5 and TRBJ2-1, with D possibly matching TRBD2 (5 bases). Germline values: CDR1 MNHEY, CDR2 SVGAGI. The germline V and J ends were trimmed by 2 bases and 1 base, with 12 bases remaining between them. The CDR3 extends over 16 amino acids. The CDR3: CASSYGTRGSYNEQFF. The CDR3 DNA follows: TGTGCCAGCAGTTACGGCACTCGGGGATCCTACAATGAGCAGTTCTTC.

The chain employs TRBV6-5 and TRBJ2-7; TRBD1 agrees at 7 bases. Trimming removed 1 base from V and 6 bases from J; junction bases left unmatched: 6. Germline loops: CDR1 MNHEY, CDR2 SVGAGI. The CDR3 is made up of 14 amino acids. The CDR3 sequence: CASSYLGTDLEQYF. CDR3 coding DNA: TGTGCCAGCAGTTACTTGGGGACAGACCTCGAGCAGTACTTC.

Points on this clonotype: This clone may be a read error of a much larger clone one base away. CDR3 in DNA: TGTGCCAACAGTCCTTCACCCTACGAGCAGTACGTC. Translation: CANSPSPYEQYV. The chain employs TRBV6-6 and TRBJ2-7, with D uncertain. CDR3 length: 12 residues. CDR1 and CDR2 from the germline V gene are MNHNY and SVGAGI (reference sequence).

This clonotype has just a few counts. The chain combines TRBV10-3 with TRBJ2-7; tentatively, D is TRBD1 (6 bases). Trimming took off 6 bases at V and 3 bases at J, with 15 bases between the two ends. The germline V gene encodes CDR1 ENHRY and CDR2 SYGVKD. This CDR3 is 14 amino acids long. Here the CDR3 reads CAIRKGEYNYEQYF. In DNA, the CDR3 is TGTGCCATCAGGAAGGGGGAATATAACTACGAGCAGTACTTC.

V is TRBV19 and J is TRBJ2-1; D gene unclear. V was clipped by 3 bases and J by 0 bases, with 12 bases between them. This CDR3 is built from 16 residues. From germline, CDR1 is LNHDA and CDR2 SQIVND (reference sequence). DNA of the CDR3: TGTGCCAGTAGTATTCTTTTCTTCGGCTCCTACAATGAGCAGTTCTTC. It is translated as CASSILFFGSYNEQFF.

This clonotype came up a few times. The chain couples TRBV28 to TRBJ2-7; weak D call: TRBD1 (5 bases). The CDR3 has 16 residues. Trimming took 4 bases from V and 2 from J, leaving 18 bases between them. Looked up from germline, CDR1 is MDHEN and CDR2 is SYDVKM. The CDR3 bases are TGTGCCAGCAGTTCCCCCCAGGGAAGGGAAACCTACGAGCAGTACGTC. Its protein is CASSSPQGRETYEQYV.

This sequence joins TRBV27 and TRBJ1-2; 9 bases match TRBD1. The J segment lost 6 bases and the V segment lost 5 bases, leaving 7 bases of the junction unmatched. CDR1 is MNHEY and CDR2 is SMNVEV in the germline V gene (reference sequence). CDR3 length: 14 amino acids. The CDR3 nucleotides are TGTGCCAGCAGTCTTCGACAGGGGGTGGATGGCTACACCTTC. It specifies CASSLRQGVDGYTF.

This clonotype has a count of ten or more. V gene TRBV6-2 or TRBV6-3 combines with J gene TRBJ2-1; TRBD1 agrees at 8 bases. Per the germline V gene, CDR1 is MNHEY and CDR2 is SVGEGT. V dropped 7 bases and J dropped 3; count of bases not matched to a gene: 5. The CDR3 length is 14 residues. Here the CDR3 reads CASNGDRGYNEQFF. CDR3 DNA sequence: TGTGCCAGCAACGGAGACAGGGGCTACAATGAGCAGTTCTTC.

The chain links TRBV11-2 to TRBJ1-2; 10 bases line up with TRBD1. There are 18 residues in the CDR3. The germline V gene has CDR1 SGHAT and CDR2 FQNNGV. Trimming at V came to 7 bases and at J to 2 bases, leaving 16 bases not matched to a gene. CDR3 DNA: TGTGCCAGCACCTCTCGGATCGGTGGGACAGGGGTGAACTATGGCTACACCTTC. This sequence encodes CASTSRIGGTGVNYGYTF.

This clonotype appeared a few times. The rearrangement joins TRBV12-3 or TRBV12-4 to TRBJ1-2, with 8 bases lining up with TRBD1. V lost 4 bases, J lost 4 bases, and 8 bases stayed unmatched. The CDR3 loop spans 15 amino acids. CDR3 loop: CASSSTGGSVYGYTF. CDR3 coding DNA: TGTGCCAGCAGTTCTACAGGGGGGTCGGTCTATGGCTACACCTTC.

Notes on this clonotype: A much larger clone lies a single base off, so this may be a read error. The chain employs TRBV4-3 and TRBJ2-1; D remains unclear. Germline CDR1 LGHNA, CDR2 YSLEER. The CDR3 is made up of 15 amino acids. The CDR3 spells CANSQVAGVYNEQFF. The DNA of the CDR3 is TGCGCCAACAGCCAAGTGGCTGGTGTATACAATGAGCAGTTCTTC.

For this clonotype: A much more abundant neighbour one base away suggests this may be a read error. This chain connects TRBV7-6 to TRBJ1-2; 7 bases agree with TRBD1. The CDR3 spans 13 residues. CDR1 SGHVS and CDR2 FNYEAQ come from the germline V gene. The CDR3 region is CANSQGQNYGYTF. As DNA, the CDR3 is TGTGCCAACAGCCAGGGACAGAACTATGGCTACACCTTC.

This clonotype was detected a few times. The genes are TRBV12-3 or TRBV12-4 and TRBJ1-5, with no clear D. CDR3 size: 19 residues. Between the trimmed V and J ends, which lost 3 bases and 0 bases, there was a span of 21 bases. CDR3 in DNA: TGTGCCAGCAGTTTTGTGTTAGAGCGGTCCGACCTTAGCAATCAGCCCCAGCATTTT. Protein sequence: CASSFVLERSDLSNQPQHF.

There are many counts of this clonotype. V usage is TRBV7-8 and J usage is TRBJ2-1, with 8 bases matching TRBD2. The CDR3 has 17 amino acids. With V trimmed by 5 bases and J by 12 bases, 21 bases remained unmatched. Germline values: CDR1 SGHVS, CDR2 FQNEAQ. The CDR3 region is CASSGFEERGPRSGQFF. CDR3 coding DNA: TGTGCCAGCAGCGGATTTGAGGAGCGGGGGCCCCGTTCGGGGCAGTTCTTC. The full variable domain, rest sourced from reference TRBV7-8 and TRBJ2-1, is GAGVSQSPRYKVAKRGQDVALRCDPISGHVSLFWYQQALGQGPEFLTYFQNEAQLDKSGLPSDRFFAERPEGSVSTLKIQRTQQEDSAVYLCASSGFEERGPRSGQFFGPGTRLTVL.

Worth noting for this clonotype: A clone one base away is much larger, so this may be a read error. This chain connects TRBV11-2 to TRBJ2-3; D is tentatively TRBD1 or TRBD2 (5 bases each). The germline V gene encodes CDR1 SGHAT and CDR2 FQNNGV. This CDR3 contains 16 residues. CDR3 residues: CTSSWGRTSGRDTQYF. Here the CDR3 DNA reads TGTACCAGCAGTTGGGGTCGGACATCGGGAAGAGATACGCAGTATTTT.

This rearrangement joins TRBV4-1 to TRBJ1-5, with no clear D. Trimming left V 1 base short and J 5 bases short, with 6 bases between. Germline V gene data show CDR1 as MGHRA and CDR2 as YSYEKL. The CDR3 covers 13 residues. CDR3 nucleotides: TGCGCCAGCAGCCAAGTGGACTATCAGCCCCAGCATTTT. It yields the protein CASSQVDYQPQHF.

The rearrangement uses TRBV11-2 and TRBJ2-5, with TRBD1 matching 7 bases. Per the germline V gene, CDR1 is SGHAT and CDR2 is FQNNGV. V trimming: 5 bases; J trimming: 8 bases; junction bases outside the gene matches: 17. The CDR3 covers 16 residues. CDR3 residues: CASSRLDRDPMRTQYF. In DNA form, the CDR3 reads TGTGCCAGCAGCCGACTTGACAGGGACCCGATGCGAACCCAGTACTTC.

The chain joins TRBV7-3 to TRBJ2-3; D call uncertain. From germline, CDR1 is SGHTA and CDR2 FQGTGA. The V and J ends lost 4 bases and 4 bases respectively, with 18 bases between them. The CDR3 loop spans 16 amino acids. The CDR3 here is CASSSSSGVSSDTQYF. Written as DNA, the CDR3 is TGTGCCAGCAGCTCCTCCTCAGGCGTTTCATCAGATACGCAGTATTTT.